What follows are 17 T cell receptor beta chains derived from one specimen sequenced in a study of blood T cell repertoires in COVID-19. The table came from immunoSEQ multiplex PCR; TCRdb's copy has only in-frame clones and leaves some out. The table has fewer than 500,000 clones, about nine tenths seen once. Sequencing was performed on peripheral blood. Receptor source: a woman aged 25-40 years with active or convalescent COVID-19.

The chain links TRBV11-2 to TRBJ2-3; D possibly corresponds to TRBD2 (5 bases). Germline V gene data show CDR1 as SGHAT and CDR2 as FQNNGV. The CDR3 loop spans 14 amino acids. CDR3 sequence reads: CAVLEGRDTDTQYF. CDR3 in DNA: TGTGCTGTTTTAGAGGGAAGGGACACAGATACGCAGTATTTT.

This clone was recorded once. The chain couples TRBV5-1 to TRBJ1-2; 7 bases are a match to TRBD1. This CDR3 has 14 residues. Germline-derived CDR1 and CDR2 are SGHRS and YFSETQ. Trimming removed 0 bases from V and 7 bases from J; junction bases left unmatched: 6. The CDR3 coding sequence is TGCGCCAGCAGCTTGGGACTAGGGGGCATTGGCTACACCTTC. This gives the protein CASSLGLGGIGYTF.

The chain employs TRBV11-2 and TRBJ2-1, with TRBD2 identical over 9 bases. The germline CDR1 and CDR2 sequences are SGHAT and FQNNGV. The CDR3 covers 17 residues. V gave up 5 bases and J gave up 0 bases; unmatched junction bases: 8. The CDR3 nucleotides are TGTGCCAGCAGCCCAACCCTAGCGGGAAGCTCCTACAATGAGCAGTTCTTC. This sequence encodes CASSPTLAGSSYNEQFF.

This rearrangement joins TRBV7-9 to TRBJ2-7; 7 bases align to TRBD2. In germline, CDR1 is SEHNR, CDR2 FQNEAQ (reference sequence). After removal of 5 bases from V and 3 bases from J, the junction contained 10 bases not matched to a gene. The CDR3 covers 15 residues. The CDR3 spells CASSPIGLGDYEQYF. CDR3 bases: TGTGCCAGCAGCCCGATAGGACTAGGGGACTACGAGCAGTACTTC.

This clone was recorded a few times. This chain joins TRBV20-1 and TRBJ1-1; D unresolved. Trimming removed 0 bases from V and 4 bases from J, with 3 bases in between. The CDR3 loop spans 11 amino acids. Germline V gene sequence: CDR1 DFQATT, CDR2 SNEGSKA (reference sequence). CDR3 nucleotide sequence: TGCAGTGCTAGAGATAGCACTGAAGCTTTCTTT. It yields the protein CSARDSTEAFF.

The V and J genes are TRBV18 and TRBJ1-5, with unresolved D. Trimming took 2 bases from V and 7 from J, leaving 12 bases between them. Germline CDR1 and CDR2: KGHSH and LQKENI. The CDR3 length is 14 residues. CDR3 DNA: TGTGCCAGCTCACCAAACGGGGAAGGGCAGCCCCAGCATTTT. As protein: CASSPNGEGQPQHF.

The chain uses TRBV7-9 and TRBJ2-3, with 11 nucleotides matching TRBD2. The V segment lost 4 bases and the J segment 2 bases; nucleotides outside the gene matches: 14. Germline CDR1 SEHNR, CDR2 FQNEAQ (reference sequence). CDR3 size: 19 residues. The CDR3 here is CASSSWDFTSGGVTDTQYF. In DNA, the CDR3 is TGTGCCAGCAGCTCGTGGGATTTCACTAGCGGGGGAGTCACAGATACGCAGTATTTT.

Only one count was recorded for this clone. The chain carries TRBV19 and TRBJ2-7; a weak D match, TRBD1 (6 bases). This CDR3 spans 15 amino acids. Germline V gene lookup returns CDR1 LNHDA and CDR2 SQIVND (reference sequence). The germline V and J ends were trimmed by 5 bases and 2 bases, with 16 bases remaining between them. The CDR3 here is CASSDWTVSAYEQYF. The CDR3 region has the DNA TGTGCCAGTAGTGATTGGACAGTGTCCGCCTACGAGCAGTACTTC.

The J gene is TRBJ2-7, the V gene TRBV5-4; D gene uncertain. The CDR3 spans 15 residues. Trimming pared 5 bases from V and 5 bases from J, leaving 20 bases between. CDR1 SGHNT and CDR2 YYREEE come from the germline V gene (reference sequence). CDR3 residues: CASSPDSPGYNEQYF. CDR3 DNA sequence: TGTGCCAGCAGTCCTGACTCCCCCGGGTATAACGAGCAGTACTTC. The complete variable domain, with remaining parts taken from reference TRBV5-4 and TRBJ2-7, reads ETGVTQSPTHLIKTRGQQVTLRCSSQSGHNTVSWYQQALGQGPQFIFQYYREEENGRGNFPPRFSGLQFPNYSSELNVNALELDDSALYLCASSPDSPGYNEQYFGPGTRLTVT.

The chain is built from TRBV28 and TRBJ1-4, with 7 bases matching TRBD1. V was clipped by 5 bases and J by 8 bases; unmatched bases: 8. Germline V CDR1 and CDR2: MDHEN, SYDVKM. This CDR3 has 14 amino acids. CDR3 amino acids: CASSLQGGREKLFF. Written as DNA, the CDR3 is TGTGCCAGCAGTCTTCAGGGGGGCAGGGAAAAACTGTTTTTT. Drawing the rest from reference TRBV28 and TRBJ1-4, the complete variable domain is DVKVTQSSRYLVKRTGEKVFLECVQDMDHENMFWYRQDPGLGLRLIYFSYDVKMKEKGDIPEGYSVSREKKERFSLILESASTNQTSMYLCASSLQGGREKLFFGSGTQLSVL.

The CDR3 bases are TGTGCCAGCAGTTTCCTCCCAGTAACGAGCAATCAGCCCCAGCATTTT. It translates to CASSFLPVTSNQPQHF. The chain employs TRBV27 and TRBJ1-5; no definite D call. The germline V gene has CDR1 MNHEY and CDR2 SMNVEV (reference sequence). The CDR3 has 16 amino acids. V was cut by 3 bases and J by 1 base, with 13 bases left in between.

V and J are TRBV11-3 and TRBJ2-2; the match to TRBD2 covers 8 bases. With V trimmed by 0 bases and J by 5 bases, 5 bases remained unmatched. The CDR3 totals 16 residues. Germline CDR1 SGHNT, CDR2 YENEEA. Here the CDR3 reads CASSLDGLAETGELFF. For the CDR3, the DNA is TGTGCCAGCAGCTTAGACGGACTAGCTGAGACCGGGGAGCTGTTTTTT.

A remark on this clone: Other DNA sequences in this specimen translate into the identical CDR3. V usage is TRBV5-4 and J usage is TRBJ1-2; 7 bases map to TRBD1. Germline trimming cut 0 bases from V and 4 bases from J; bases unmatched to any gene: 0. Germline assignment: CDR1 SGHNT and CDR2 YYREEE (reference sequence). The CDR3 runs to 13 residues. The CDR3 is CASSLAGGYGYTF. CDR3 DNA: TGTGCCAGCAGCTTGGCAGGGGGCTATGGCTACACCTTC.

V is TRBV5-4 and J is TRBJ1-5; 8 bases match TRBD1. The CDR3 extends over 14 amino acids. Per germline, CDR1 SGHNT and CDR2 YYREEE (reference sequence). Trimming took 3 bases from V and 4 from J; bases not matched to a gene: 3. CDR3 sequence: CASSSQGANQPQHF. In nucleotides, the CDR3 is TGTGCCAGCAGCTCCCAGGGGGCGAATCAGCCCCAGCATTTT.

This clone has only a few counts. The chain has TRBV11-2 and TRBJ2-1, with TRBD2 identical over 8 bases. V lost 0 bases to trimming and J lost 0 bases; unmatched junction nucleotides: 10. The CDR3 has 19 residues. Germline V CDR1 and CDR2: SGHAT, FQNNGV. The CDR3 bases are TGTGCCAGCAGCTTAGAGGGGTTGTCTAGCGGGCGCTCCTACAATGAGCAGTTCTTC. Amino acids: CASSLEGLSSGRSYNEQFF.

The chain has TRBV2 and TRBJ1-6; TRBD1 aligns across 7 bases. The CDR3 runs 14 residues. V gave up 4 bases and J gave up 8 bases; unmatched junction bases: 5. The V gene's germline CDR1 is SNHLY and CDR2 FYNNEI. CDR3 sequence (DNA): TGTGCCAGCAGTGCATCCAGGGGGGATTCACCCCTCCACTTT. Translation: CASSASRGDSPLHF.

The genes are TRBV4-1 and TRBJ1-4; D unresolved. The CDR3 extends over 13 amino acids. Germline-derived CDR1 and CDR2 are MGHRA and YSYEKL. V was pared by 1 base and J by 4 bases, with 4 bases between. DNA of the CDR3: TGCGCCAGCAGCCAAGGTATTAATGAAAAACTGTTTTTT. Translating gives CASSQGINEKLFF.